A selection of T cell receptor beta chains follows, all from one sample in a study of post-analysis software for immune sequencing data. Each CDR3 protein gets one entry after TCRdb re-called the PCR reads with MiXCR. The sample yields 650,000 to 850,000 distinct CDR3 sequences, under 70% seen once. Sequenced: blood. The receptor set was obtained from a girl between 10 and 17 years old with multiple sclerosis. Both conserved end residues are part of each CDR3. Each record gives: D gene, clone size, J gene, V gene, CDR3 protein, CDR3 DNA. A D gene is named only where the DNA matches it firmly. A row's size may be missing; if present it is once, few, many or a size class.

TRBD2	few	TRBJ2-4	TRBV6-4	CASSEGLAGDGIQYF	TGTGCCAGCAGTGAAGGACTAGCGGGAGATGGCATTCAGTACTTC
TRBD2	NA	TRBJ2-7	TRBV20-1	CSARKRLAGVSVLSYEQYF	TGCAGTGCTAGGAAAAGACTAGCGGGAGTCTCGGTCTTATCCTACGAGCAGTACTTC
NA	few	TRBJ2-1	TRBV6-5	CASGIDNEQFF	TGTGCCAGCGGGATCGACAATGAGCAGTTCTTC
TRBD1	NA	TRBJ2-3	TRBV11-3	CASSRPTGGTDTQYF	TGTGCCAGCAGCCGTCCGACAGGGGGCACAGATACGCAGTATTTT
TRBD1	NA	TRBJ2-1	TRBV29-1	CSVAGTVQYNEQFF	TGCAGCGTTGCCGGGACAGTTCAATACAATGAGCAGTTCTTC
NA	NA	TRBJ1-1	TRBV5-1	CASSPPHGSEAFF	TGCGCCAGCAGCCCCCCACACGGTTCTGAAGCTTTCTTT
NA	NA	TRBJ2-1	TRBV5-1	CASSGTSNNEQFF	TGCGCCAGCAGCGGGACATCAAACAATGAGCAGTTCTTC
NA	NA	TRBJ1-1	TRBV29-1	CSVELGGFEAFF	TGCAGCGTGGAATTGGGGGGCTTTGAAGCTTTCTTT
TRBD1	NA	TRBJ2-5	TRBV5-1	CASSWGTGVAETQYF	TGCGCCAGCAGCTGGGGGACAGGGGTGGCAGAGACCCAGTACTTC
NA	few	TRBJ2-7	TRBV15	CATSRDLGTTYEQYF	TGTGCCACCAGCAGAGATCTCGGGACGACCTACGAGCAGTACTTC
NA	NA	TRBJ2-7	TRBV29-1	CSVQGGEFPTNHEQYF	TGCAGCGTTCAGGGGGGCGAGTTTCCCACGAACCACGAGCAGTACTTC
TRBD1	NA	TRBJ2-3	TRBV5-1	CASSPRTGRSTDTQYF	TGCGCCAGCAGCCCGAGGACAGGGAGAAGCACAGATACGCAGTATTTT
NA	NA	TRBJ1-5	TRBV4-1	CASSHNQNQPQHF	TGCGCCAGCAGCCACAACCAGAATCAGCCCCAGCATTTT
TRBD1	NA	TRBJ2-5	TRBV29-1	CSVIIQGASEQYF	TGCAGCGTCATTATCCAGGGGGCGAGTGAGCAGTACTTC
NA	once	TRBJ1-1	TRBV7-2	CASSPHMNTEAFF	TGTGCCAGCAGCCCGCACATGAACACTGAAGCTTTCTTT
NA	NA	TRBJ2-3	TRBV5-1	CASSFTQGGDTQYF	TGCGCCAGCAGCTTTACACAGGGAGGAGATACGCAGTATTTT
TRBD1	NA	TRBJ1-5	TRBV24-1	CATPNRGSNQPQHF	TGTGCCACCCCTAACAGGGGCAGCAATCAGCCCCAGCATTTT
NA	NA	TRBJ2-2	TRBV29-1	CSVDRAGELFF	TGCAGCGTTGACCGGGCCGGGGAGCTGTTTTTT
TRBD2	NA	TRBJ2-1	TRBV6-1	CASSPSGRAPNEQFF	TGTGCCAGCAGCCCAAGCGGGAGGGCCCCCAATGAGCAGTTCTTC
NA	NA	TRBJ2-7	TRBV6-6	CASRESGYEQYF	TGTGCCAGCCGGGAGTCCGGCTACGAGCAGTACTTC
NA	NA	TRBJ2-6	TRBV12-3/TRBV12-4	CASSSTGHGANVRTF	TGTGCCAGCAGTTCCACAGGGCATGGGGCCAACGTCCGGACTTTC
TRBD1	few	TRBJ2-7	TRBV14	CASSPRRDRTYYEQYF	TGTGCCAGCAGCCCCAGACGGGACAGGACTTACTACGAGCAGTACTTC
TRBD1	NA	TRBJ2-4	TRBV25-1	CASSPGQGRDTQYF	TGTGCCAGCAGTCCGGGACAGGGGAGGGACACTCAGTACTTC
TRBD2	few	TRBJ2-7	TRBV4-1	CASSPREGGTYEQYF	TGCGCCAGCAGCCCGAGGGAGGGTGGTACCTACGAGCAGTACTTC
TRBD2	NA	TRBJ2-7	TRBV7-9	CASSRGLAKSYNEQYF	TGTGCCAGCAGCAGGGGACTAGCTAAATCCTACAATGAGCAGTACTTC
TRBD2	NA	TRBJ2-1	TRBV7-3	CASSLDSLAGDVNEQFF	TGTGCCAGCAGCTTAGACTCCCTAGCGGGAGATGTCAATGAGCAGTTCTTC
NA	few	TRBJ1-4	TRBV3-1	CASAPRGPTNEKLFF	TGTGCCAGCGCTCCTCGAGGACCAACTAATGAAAAACTGTTTTTT
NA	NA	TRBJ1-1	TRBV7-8	CASSFSWGGDTEAFF	TGTGCCAGCAGCTTTTCTTGGGGGGGAGACACTGAAGCTTTCTTT
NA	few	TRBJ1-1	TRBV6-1	CASSEQGGTEAFF	TGTGCCAGCAGTGAACAGGGTGGGACTGAAGCTTTCTTT
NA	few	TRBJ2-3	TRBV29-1	CSVGSGAPDTQYF	TGCAGCGTTGGCAGTGGGGCCCCAGATACGCAGTATTTT
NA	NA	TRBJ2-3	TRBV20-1	CSAARGPQIDTDTQYF	TGCAGTGCGGCACGGGGGCCCCAAATCGACACAGATACGCAGTATTTT
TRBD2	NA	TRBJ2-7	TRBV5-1	CASSLGALLAGGPYEQYF	TGCGCCAGCAGCTTGGGGGCCTTACTAGCGGGAGGCCCCTACGAGCAGTACTTC
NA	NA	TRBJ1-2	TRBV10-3	CAIGPGDGYTF	TGTGCCATAGGGCCCGGGGACGGCTACACCTTC
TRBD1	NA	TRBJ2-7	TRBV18	CASSSFFTGTASYEQYF	TGTGCCAGCTCTTCCTTTTTTACCGGGACAGCTTCCTACGAGCAGTACTTC
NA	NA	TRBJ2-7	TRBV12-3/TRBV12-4	CASSRNPGPAYNEQYF	TGTGCCAGCAGTAGGAACCCGGGGCCGGCTTACAATGAGCAGTACTTC
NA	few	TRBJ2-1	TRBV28	CASSGRTNEQFF	TGTGCCAGCTCTGGGCGGACCAATGAGCAGTTCTTC
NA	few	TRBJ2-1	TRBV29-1	CSVGTVSYNEQFF	TGCAGCGTCGGGACTGTCTCCTACAATGAGCAGTTCTTC
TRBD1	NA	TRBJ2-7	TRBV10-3	CAISDRDRGKYEQYF	TGTGCCATCAGTGATAGAGACAGGGGAAAGTACGAGCAGTACTTC
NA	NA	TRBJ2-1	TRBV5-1	CASSPVADSYNEQFF	TGCGCCAGCAGCCCCGTAGCGGATTCCTACAATGAGCAGTTCTTC
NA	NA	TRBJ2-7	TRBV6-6	CASKPQGLYEQYF	TGTGCCAGCAAACCGCAGGGGTTGTACGAGCAGTACTTC
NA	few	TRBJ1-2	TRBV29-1	CSVEESGGYTF	TGCAGCGTTGAAGAGAGTGGCGGCTACACCTTC
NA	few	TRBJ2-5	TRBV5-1	CASSLSLARETQYF	TGCGCCAGCAGCTTATCACTAGCACGGGAGACCCAGTACTTC
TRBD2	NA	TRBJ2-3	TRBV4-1	CASTAGGSSTDTQYF	TGCGCCAGCACGGCGGGAGGGAGTAGCACAGATACGCAGTATTTT
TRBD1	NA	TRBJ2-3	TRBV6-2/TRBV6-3	CASSYGTAIIADTQYF	TGTGCCAGCAGTTACGGGACAGCTATAATTGCAGATACGCAGTATTTT
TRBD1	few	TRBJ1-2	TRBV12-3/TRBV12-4	CASSSTGIGDYGYTF	TGTGCCAGCAGTTCGACAGGGATCGGGGACTATGGCTACACCTTC
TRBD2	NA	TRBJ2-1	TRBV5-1	CASSLVLADSYNEQFF	TGCGCCAGCAGCTTGGTACTAGCGGACTCCTACAATGAGCAGTTCTTC
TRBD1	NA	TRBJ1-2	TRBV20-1	CSARGQPANYGYTF	TGCAGTGCTAGGGGACAGCCAGCTAACTATGGCTACACCTTC
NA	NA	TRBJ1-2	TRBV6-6	CASSYSTEGYGYTF	TGTGCCAGCAGTTACTCGACAGAGGGCTATGGCTACACCTTC